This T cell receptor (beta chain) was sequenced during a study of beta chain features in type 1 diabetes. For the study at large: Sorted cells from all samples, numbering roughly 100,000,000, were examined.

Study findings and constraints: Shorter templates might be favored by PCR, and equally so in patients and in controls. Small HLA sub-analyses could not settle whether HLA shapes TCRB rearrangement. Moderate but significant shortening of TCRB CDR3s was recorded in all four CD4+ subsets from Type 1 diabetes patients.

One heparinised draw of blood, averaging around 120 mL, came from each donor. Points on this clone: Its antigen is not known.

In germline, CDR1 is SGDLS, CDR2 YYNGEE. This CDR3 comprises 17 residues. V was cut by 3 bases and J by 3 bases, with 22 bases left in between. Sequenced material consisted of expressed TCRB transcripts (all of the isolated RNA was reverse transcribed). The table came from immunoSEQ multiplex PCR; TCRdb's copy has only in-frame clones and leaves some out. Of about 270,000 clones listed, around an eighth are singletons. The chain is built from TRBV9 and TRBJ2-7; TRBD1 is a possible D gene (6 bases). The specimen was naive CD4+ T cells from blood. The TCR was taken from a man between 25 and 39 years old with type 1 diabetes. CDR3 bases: TGTGCCAGCAGCGCGCGAGAAGGGGGTTTAGGAGACTACGAGCAGTACTTC. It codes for CASSAREGGLGDYEQYF. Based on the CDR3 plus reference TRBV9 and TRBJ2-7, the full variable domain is DSGVTQTPKHLITATGQRVTLRCSPRSGDLSVYWYQQSLDQGLQFLIQYYNGEERAKGNILERFSAQQFPDLHSELNLSSLELGDSALYFCASSAREGGLGDYEQYFGPGTRLTVT.